Listed here are 28 T cell receptor beta chains from one sample, sequenced in a study of beta chain features in type 1 diabetes. Sequencing targeted expressed TCRB transcripts, as all isolated RNA had been reverse transcribed. The protocol was immunoSEQ multiplex PCR, while the TCRdb copy is restricted to in-frame clones and leaves out a portion. The sample has 80,000 to 90,000 clones; under 35% are singletons. Sequenced: stem cell memory CD4+ T cells from blood. Receptors originate from a woman aged 18 to 35 in good health.

V is TRBV11-2 and J is TRBJ2-2; unclear D gene. Germline assignment: CDR1 SGHAT and CDR2 FQNNGV. V was clipped by 5 bases and J by 7 bases, with 11 bases between them. The CDR3 sequence is 13 residues long. DNA for the CDR3: TGTGCCAGCAGCCCAGCGTTTAGCGGGGAGCTGTTTTTT. Translated: CASSPAFSGELFF. Supplemented by reference TRBV11-2 and TRBJ2-2, the full variable domain reads EAGVAQSPRYKIIEKRQSVAFWCNPISGHATLYWYQQILGQGPKLLIQFQNNGVVDDSQLPKDRFSAERLKGVDSTLKIQPAKLEDSAVYLCASSPAFSGELFFGEGSRLTVL.

The V gene is TRBV6-4, the J gene TRBJ1-5, with D hard to call. Germline V lookup: CDR1 MRHNA, CDR2 SNTAGT. Trimming took off 4 bases at V and 4 bases at J, with 5 bases between the two ends. The CDR3 has 12 amino acids. Written as DNA, the CDR3 is TGTGCCAGCAGTGGGCAAAATCAGCCCCAGCATTTT. Translating gives CASSGQNQPQHF.

The chain carries TRBV2 and TRBJ1-2, with D unresolved. This CDR3 contains 12 residues. In germline, CDR1 is SNHLY, CDR2 FYNNEI. Trimming left V 4 bases short and J 8 bases short, with 11 bases between. CDR3 in amino acids: CASSVAREGYTF. Written as DNA, the CDR3 is TGTGCCAGCAGTGTGGCCCGGGAGGGCTACACCTTC.

This clone was found a few times. V usage is TRBV18 and J usage is TRBJ1-1; D uncertain. This CDR3 has 15 amino acids. Deletions cut 3 bases from V and 0 bases from J, with 11 bases between. CDR1 is KGHSH, CDR2 LQKENI, per germline. CDR3 DNA: TGTGCCAGCTCACCTACACAGAACATGAACACTGAAGCTTTCTTT. Amino acids: CASSPTQNMNTEAFF.

The chain employs TRBV7-9 and TRBJ1-1, with a possible D match to TRBD1 (6 bases). The germline CDR1 and CDR2 sequences are SEHNR and FQNEAQ (reference sequence). This CDR3 has 16 amino acids. V shed 5 bases and J shed 5 bases, with 21 bases lying between them. CDR3 protein: CASSQRGGLSKTEAFF. The CDR3 bases are TGTGCCAGCAGCCAACGGGGGGGGCTATCAAAGACTGAAGCTTTCTTT.

The chain links TRBV6-6 to TRBJ2-3; 10 bases match TRBD2. J was trimmed by 3 bases and V by 11 bases; bases with no gene match: 8. CDR3 length: 14 amino acids. Germline CDR1 reads MNHNY; CDR2 reads SVGAGI (reference sequence). The CDR3 region is CAGRRGLATDTQYF. The DNA of the CDR3 is TGTGCCGGCCGCCGGGGACTAGCGACAGATACGCAGTATTTT.

This chain connects TRBV28 to TRBJ1-3; 7 bases are shared with TRBD1. The CDR3 spans 15 residues. Losses at the gene ends were 4 bases for V and 2 bases for J; bases not matched to a gene: 5. The germline gives CDR1 MDHEN, CDR2 SYDVKM. CDR3 region: CASSSGQNTGNTIYF. Here the CDR3 DNA reads TGTGCCAGCAGTTCGGGACAGAACACTGGAAACACCATATATTTT.

In this sample, this clone turned up a few times. The chain carries TRBV2 and TRBJ1-4; TRBD1 aligns across 10 bases. The CDR3 totals 13 residues. Germline V CDR1 and CDR2: SNHLY, FYNNEI. V was clipped by 8 bases and J by 7 bases; unmatched bases: 4. DNA for the CDR3: TGTGCCAGCCTGCGGGACAGGGGTGAAAAACTGTTTTTT. Its protein product is CASLRDRGEKLFF.

The rearrangement joins TRBV27 to TRBJ2-7, with TRBD1 matching 7 bases. From germline, CDR1 is MNHEY and CDR2 SMNVEV (reference sequence). The CDR3 covers 15 residues. V shed 6 bases and J 4 bases; nucleotides not matched to a gene: 12. CDR3 amino acids: CASRTNRDRPYEQYF. CDR3 DNA: TGTGCCAGCAGAACAAACCGGGACAGACCGTACGAGCAGTACTTC.

CDR3 sequence (DNA): TGTGCCTGGACCCCCGGGACTGGGAACACCGGGGAGCTGTTTTTT. It encodes CAWTPGTGNTGELFF. V and J are TRBV30 and TRBJ2-2; TRBD2 might be the D (6 bases). CDR1 GTSNPN and CDR2 SVGIG come from the germline V gene (reference sequence). The CDR3 sequence is 15 residues long. Trimming shortened V by 4 bases and J by 1 base, and 13 bases separated the two germline ends.

This clone was found a few times. V usage is TRBV5-4 and J usage is TRBJ2-7; perhaps TRBD2 as D (6 bases). This CDR3 is 14 amino acids long. CDR1 and CDR2 (germline): SGHNT, YYREEE (reference sequence). Trimming stripped 4 bases from V and 6 bases from J, with 17 bases between. The CDR3 here is CASSQDYQRGEQYF. The CDR3 region has the DNA TGTGCCAGCAGCCAGGACTATCAAAGGGGCGAGCAGTACTTC.

V and J are TRBV6-1 and TRBJ2-5, with unresolved D. The V end lost 2 bases, the J end lost 4 bases, and 14 bases lay between the germline ends. From germline, CDR1 is MNHNS and CDR2 SASEGT. The CDR3 sequence is 15 residues long. The CDR3: CASSEKGTIGETQYF. The CDR3 region has the DNA TGTGCCAGCAGTGAAAAAGGTACTATAGGAGAGACCCAGTACTTC.

The chain employs TRBV7-6 and TRBJ1-1; the D gene is possibly TRBD1 (6 bases). CDR1 and CDR2 (germline): SGHVS, FNYEAQ. Trimming removed 2 bases from V and 5 bases from J, with 27 bases in between. The CDR3 sequence is 19 residues long. The CDR3 spells CASSLSGGMGGLGGTEAFF. As DNA, the CDR3 is TGTGCCAGCAGCTTATCTGGAGGCATGGGGGGGCTGGGAGGTACTGAAGCTTTCTTT.

The chain combines TRBV9 with TRBJ2-1; D unclear. CDR3 length: 16 residues. V was shortened by 1 base and J by 9 bases, with 20 bases between the two germline ends. Germline V gives CDR1 SGDLS, CDR2 YYNGEE. The CDR3 coding sequence is TGTGCCAGCAGCGTAAATGGGCTTGCGTATTTTGGTGAGCAGTTCTTC. The encoded protein is CASSVNGLAYFGEQFF.

About this clone itself: The junction does not match germline at one end; this may be a read error. The rearrangement links TRBV9 to TRBJ1-1, with a tentative D call TRBD1 (6 bases). CDR1 and CDR2 from the germline V gene are SGDLS and YYNGEE. There are 13 residues in the CDR3. CDR3 sequence reads: CASSVTGGTETFF. As DNA, the CDR3 is TGTGCCAGCAGCGTTACGGGGGGCACTGAAACTTTCTTT.

The sample holds many counts of this clone. The chain carries TRBV7-2 and TRBJ1-2; D might be TRBD1 (6 bases). Germline V CDR1 and CDR2: SGHTA, FQGNSA. CDR3 length: 14 amino acids. Deletions cut 5 bases from V and 4 bases from J, with 14 bases between. The CDR3 nucleotides are TGTGCCAGCAGCCTACACCAGGACAGCTATGGCTACACCTTC. This translates into CASSLHQDSYGYTF.

The chain uses TRBV9 and TRBJ2-1; D is unresolved. This CDR3 is built from 12 residues. Germline CDR1 SGDLS, CDR2 YYNGEE. Trimming removed 4 bases at V and 5 bases at J, with 7 bases between. The CDR3 sequence is CASSFSDNEQFF. CDR3 bases: TGTGCCAGCAGCTTTTCAGACAATGAGCAGTTCTTC.

This clone was seen only a few times. V and J are TRBV9 and TRBJ2-3; D is unresolved. CDR1 is SGDLS, CDR2 YYNGEE, per germline. The length of the CDR3 is 14 residues. V was pared by 0 bases and J by 0 bases, with 5 bases between. CDR3 amino acids: CASSVDPSTDTQYF. The CDR3 nucleotides are TGTGCCAGCAGCGTAGATCCTAGCACAGATACGCAGTATTTT.

The J gene is TRBJ2-1, the V gene TRBV11-2; a possible D gene is TRBD2 (5 bases). The germline V gene encodes CDR1 SGHAT and CDR2 FQNNGV. V was trimmed by 3 bases and J by 9 bases, leaving 12 bases between them. This CDR3 region has 13 residues. CDR3: CASSFTRKGEQFF. The DNA for the CDR3 is TGTGCCAGCAGCTTCACTAGGAAAGGTGAGCAGTTCTTC.

This chain links TRBV18 with TRBJ1-2, with 8 bases that match TRBD1. The CDR3 covers 13 residues. V lost 6 bases to trimming and J lost 4 bases; unmatched junction nucleotides: 4. Germline lookup yields CDR1 KGHSH and CDR2 LQKENI. CDR3 bases: TGTGCCAGCTCCGAGGACAGGGTCTATGGCTACACCTTC. Translating it yields CASSEDRVYGYTF. The variable domain in full, with the rest retrieved from reference TRBV18 and TRBJ1-2, is NAGVMQNPRHLVRRRGQEARLRCSPMKGHSHVYWYRQLPEEGLKFMVYLQKENIIDESGMPKERFSAEFPKEGPSILRIQQVVRGDSAAYFCASSEDRVYGYTFGSGTRLTVV.

The V call is TRBV6-5, the J call TRBJ2-7; possibly TRBD2 for D (5 bases). CDR3 length: 13 residues. The V gene's germline CDR1 is MNHEY and CDR2 SVGAGI. Deletions cut 0 bases from V and 3 bases from J, with 6 bases between. CDR3 in amino acids: CASSYSRGYEQYF. Here the CDR3 DNA reads TGTGCCAGCAGTTACTCTCGGGGCTACGAGCAGTACTTC.

CDR3 sequence reads: CASSYGRLNTEAFF. The CDR3 bases are TGTGCCAGCAGTTATGGCAGATTGAACACTGAAGCTTTCTTT. The chain couples TRBV6-5 to TRBJ1-1; D unresolved. Germline loops: CDR1 MNHEY, CDR2 SVGAGI. The CDR3 runs 14 residues. V was clipped by 3 bases and J by 0 bases, with 8 bases between them.

The chain links TRBV7-9 to TRBJ1-2, with D perhaps TRBD1 (6 bases). Germline V gene data show CDR1 as SEHNR and CDR2 as FQNEAQ (reference sequence). The germline V and J ends were trimmed by 4 bases and 4 bases, with 13 bases remaining between them. The CDR3 consists of 14 residues. Here the CDR3 DNA reads TGTGCCAGCAGCTCCCCAACAGGGCCCTATGGCTACACCTTC. Translated, it gives CASSSPTGPYGYTF.

This clone was detected only a few times. This chain uses TRBV19 with TRBJ1-5; 7 nucleotides match TRBD1. CDR1 LNHDA and CDR2 SQIVND come from the germline V gene (reference sequence). The CDR3 consists of 15 residues. V trimming: 6 bases; J trimming: 3 bases; junction bases outside the gene matches: 8. The CDR3 region is CASRPWGQNNQPQHF. CDR3 in DNA: TGTGCCAGTAGACCCTGGGGACAGAACAATCAGCCCCAGCATTTT.

This clone has only a few counts. The chain has TRBV7-2 and TRBJ2-1; TRBD2 might be the D (5 bases). V gave up 5 bases and J gave up 4 bases, with 12 bases separating them. The CDR3 extends over 14 amino acids. Germline assignment: CDR1 SGHTA and CDR2 FQGNSA. The CDR3 bases are TGTGCCAGCAGCGCGACCGCGGGTTACAATGAGCAGTTCTTC. This gives the protein CASSATAGYNEQFF.

The chain couples TRBV9 to TRBJ2-6; D is uncertain. CDR1 SGDLS and CDR2 YYNGEE come from the germline V gene. The V end was cut by 4 bases, the J end by 4 bases, with 9 bases between. The CDR3 is 14 residues long. This CDR3 reads CASSPPSGANVLTF. For the CDR3, the DNA is TGTGCCAGCAGCCCCCCCTCGGGGGCCAACGTCCTGACTTTC.

The chain recombines TRBV7-8 with TRBJ1-1, with D uncertain. This CDR3 has 14 residues. The ends were cut back, 4 bases at V and 10 bases at J, with 19 bases in the middle. Germline V lookup: CDR1 SGHVS, CDR2 FQNEAQ. The CDR3 nucleotides read TGTGCCAGCAGCTCCTCCTTTGACTATAAGGCAGCTTTCTTT. As protein: CASSSSFDYKAAFF.

The table lists this clone with many counts. The chain uses TRBV29-1 and TRBJ1-1; D gene uncertain. This CDR3 contains 11 residues. Per germline, CDR1 SQVTM and CDR2 ANQGSEA. V was shortened by 3 bases and J by 1 base, with 3 bases between the two germline ends. As DNA, the CDR3 is TGCAGCGTTGACGGGAACACTGAAGCTTTCTTT. The encoded protein is CSVDGNTEAFF.